This T cell receptor (beta chain) is from a study of blood T cell repertoires in COVID-19. V was clipped by 3 bases and J by 6 bases; unmatched bases: 8. Germline CDR1 reads SNHLY; CDR2 reads FYNNEI. The CDR3 consists of 17 residues. Authors' analysis steps: Amplifying reference gene primers gave estimates of nucleated cell counts. Sequenced by immunoSEQ multiplex PCR; TCRdb stores in-frame clones only, minus some. That table furnishes V, J and clone size, whereas the DNA furnished D and trimming. The data contain some 70,000 clones, approximately 86% of them singletons. Source material: peripheral blood. This receptor was identified in a man in his forties or fifties with COVID-19, enrolled during active disease. The gene calls are TRBV2 and TRBJ2-2; TRBD2 matches at 12 bases. The chain's CDR3 is CASSDPSGGDVAGELFF. CDR3 DNA: TGTGCCAGCAGTGATCCTAGCGGGGGGGATGTGGCCGGGGAGCTGTTTTTT.